The clone carrying this T cell receptor (beta chain) was seen at least ten times. Its matching antigen is unknown. The second PCR ran about 6 to 12 cycles with a sample-barcoded 5' primer and J-beta primers. TCRdb called the 5' RACE reads again in MiXCR, with one record for every CDR3 protein. Altogether 850,000 to 950,000 distinct CDR3 sequences are present, under 30% being singletons, with the ten largest covering 17%. These data are taken from a study of blood T cells in healthy people across ages. Overall study context: Researchers report that template switching captured about one barcoded beta molecule per two T cells. Study conclusions and caveats: TCR beta diversity, measured per million T cells, fell in a roughly linear way with age. A strong correlation was seen between TCR beta diversity and naive T cell percentage.

The TCR comes from a woman older than 75 in good health. Sequences were obtained from blood.

The CDR3 spells CSAARQGSNQPQHF. CDR3 DNA sequence: TGCAGTGCTGCAAGACAGGGGTCCAATCAGCCCCAGCATTTT. The rearrangement joins TRBV20-1 to TRBJ1-5; 8 bases are a match to TRBD1. The V gene end was trimmed by 5 bases and the J gene end by 3 bases; junction bases not matched to a gene: 6. The CDR3 is made up of 14 amino acids. CDR1 is DFQATT and CDR2 is SNEGSKA in the germline V gene (reference sequence).